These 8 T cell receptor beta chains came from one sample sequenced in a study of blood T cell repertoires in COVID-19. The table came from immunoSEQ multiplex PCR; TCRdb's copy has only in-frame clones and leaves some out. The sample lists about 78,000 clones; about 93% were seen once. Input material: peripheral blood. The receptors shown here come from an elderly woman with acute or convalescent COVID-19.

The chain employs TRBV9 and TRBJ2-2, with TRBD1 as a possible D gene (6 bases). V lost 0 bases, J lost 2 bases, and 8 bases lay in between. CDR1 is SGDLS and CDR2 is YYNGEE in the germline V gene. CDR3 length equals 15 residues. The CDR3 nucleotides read TGTGCCAGCAGCGTAGCAGGGGTCAACACCGGGGAGCTGTTTTTT. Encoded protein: CASSVAGVNTGELFF.

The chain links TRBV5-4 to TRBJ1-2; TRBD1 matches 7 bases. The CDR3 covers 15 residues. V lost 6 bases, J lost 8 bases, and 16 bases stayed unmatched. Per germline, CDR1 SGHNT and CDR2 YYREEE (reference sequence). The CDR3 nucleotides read TGTGCCAGCACCCGGGGGGGGACAGCACCCCTCGGCTACACCTTC. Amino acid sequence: CASTRGGTAPLGYTF.

The CDR3 coding sequence is TGTGCCAGCTACCCCACGACAGCGACAGATACGCAGTATTTT. Protein product: CASYPTTATDTQYF. This chain uses TRBV11-1 with TRBJ2-3; D may be TRBD1 (5 bases). The CDR3 is 14 amino acids. V was clipped by 8 bases and J by 3 bases, with 15 bases between them. Germline V gene data show CDR1 as SGHAT and CDR2 as FQDESV (reference sequence).

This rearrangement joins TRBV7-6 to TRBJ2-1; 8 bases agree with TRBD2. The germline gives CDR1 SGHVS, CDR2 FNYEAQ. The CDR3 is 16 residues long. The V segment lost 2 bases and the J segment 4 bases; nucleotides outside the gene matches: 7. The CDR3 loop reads CASSLSPAGEYNEQFF. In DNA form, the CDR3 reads TGTGCCAGCAGCTTAAGCCCAGCGGGGGAGTACAATGAGCAGTTCTTC.

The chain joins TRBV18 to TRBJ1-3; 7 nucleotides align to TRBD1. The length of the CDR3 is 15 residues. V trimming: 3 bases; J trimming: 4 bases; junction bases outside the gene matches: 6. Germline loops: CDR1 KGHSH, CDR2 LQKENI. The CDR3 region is CASSPGQQTGNTIYF. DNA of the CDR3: TGTGCCAGCTCACCGGGACAGCAGACCGGAAACACCATATATTTT.

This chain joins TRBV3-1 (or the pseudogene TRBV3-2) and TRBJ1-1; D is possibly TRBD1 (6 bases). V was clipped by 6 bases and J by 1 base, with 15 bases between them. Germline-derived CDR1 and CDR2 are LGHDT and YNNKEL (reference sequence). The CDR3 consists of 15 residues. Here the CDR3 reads CASRAFTGTNTEAFF. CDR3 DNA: TGTGCCAGCAGGGCCTTCACAGGGACGAACACTGAAGCTTTCTTT.

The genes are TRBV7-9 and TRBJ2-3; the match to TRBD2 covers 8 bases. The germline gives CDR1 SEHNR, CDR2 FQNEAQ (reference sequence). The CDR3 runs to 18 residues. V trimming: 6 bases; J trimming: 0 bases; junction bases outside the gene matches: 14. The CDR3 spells CASSPVPGTRGSTDTQYF. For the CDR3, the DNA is TGTGCCAGCAGTCCGGTGCCCGGGACTAGGGGCAGCACAGATACGCAGTATTTT. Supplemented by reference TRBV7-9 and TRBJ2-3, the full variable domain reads DTGVSQNPRHKITKRGQNVTFRCDPISEHNRLYWYRQTLGQGPEFLTYFQNEAQLEKSRLLSDRFSAERPKGSFSTLEIQRTEQGDSAMYLCASSPVPGTRGSTDTQYFGPGTRLTVL.

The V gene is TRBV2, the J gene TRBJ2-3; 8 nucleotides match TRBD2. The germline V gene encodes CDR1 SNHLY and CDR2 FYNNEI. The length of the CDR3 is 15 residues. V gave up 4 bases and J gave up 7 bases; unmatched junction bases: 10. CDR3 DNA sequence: TGTGCCAGCAGTGGTCAAGCGGGAGTGGTTAATACGCAGTATTTT. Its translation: CASSGQAGVVNTQYF.